The T cell receptor (beta chain) described here comes from a study of Ad26.COV2.S vaccination and SARS-CoV-2 variants. Study as a whole: The authors gave Ad26.COV2.S intramuscularly, either once or twice 56 days apart.

Germline V lookup: CDR1 SQVTM, CDR2 ANQGSEA. The CDR3 covers 14 residues. Trimming at V came to 6 bases and at J to 0 bases, leaving 6 bases not matched to a gene. The method was immunoSEQ multiplex PCR; TCRdb's version includes in-frame clones alone and lacks a portion of them. Of 350,000 to 450,000 clones listed, 70% to 90% are singletons. Treatment given: some 20 received Ad26.COV2.S at low or high dose, single or two shots; several received placebo; per-sample allocation not given. On day 63 after the first injection, vaccine and placebo recipients gave samples. This clone was seen just once. The sequencing here drew on peripheral blood, taken in a trial of Ad26.COV2.S vaccine versus placebo. The source of this sequence is a person aged 18-65 years who received the Ad26.COV2.S COVID-19 vaccine or a placebo. The V call is TRBV29-1, the J call TRBJ2-5; 8 positions agree with TRBD2. CDR3 residues: CSVGGASYQETQYF. Here the CDR3 DNA reads TGCAGCGTCGGGGGGGCTTCGTACCAAGAGACCCAGTACTTC.